The source of this TCR beta chain is a study of T cells expressing NK-cell markers. Study-wide background: Eight donors were sequenced, seven testing HCMV-seropositive and one testing seronegative.

Overall study results and limits: Top CD8+ clonotypes included the dominant CD3+CD56+NKG2C+ clonotypes in several donors.

Turning to this clonotype: Antigen: not known.

CDR1 LNHNV and CDR2 YYDKDF come from the germline V gene (reference sequence). This CDR3 has 13 amino acids. TCRdb reworked the 5' RACE reads into one entry per CDR3 protein, no DNA. The sample has 250,000 or so distinct CDR3 sequences. V is TRBV15 and J is TRBJ2-7. The receptor was isolated from a woman aged 18-70 years in good health. Sequences were obtained from blood T cells: a sorted CD56 or NKG2C T cell subset, CD4+ or CD8+ T cells, or bulk PBMC T cells (not recorded which). CDR3 region: CATSRSASYEQYF.